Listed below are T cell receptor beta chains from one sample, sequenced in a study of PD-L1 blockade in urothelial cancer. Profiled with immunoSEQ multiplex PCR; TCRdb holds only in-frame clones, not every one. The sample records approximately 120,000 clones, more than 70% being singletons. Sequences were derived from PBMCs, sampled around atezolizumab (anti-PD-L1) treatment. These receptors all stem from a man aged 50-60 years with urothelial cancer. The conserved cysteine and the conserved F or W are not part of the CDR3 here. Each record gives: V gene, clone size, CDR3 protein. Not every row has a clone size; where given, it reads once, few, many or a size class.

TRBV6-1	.	AAVGEVSPLH
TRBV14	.	ASSQVDFPRSNEQF
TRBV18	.	ASSPRTSGSLETQY
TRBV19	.	ASRPGQAYYNEQF
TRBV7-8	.	ASSLVGGKGYNEQF
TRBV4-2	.	ASSQESAGVRYEQY
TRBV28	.	ASRRDRGLLEQY
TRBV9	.	ASSQTGTGNSPLH
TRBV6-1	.	ASTPDSQRALH
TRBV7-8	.	ASSPGQSSGANVLT
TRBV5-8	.	ASSLVAGGNTEAF
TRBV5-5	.	ASSHGTAGGQPQH
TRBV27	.	ASTRIGQGNTEAF
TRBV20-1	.	SAGSFEQY
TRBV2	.	ASRESLGTGSYEQY
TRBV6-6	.	ASSLDSYYEQY
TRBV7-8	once	ASSRIAGGYEQY
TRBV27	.	ASSGTVSGTGELF
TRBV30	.	AWSGLPNQPQH
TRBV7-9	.	ASSLEGATLGEQY
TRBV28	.	ASSSFRTSGAYNEQF
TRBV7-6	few	ASSLGGSRNGELF
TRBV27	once	ASRKDTSYEQY
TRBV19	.	ASKTGPAAEAF
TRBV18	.	ASSPRQGVTETQY
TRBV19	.	ASSRAGGGANVLT
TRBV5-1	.	ASSLALAGDYEQY
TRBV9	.	ASSASGTGDLPQY
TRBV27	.	ASSAPGLSSPLH
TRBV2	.	ATHSQGTTNEKLF
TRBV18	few	ASSPAGGLSSYNEQF
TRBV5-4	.	ASSLATYEQY
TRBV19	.	ATSTGLGYGYT
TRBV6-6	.	ASSDLRGQAEQPQH
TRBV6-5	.	ASSELRGWTQY
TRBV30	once	ATTRRGPLSYQETQY